The present T cell receptor (beta chain) was sequenced within a study of blood T cell repertoires in COVID-19 (dated by TCRdb to 2018 to 2020). About the study as a whole: The collaborator samples originated in the United States, Italy and Spain and spanned the acute and convalescent phases of COVID-19. The prospective study material was composed of cDNA or gDNA derived from T cells, B-cell-depleted T cells, or PBMCs. The dataset comprised deeply sampled blood TCRbeta repertoires from subjects exposed to, actively infected with, or recovered from COVID-19. The repertoires were made available in a free public database intended to serve as a resource for research on the immune response to SARS-CoV-2. Samples came from the ongoing ImmuneRACE study (first 160 participants) plus 1,254 subjects from 6 global collaborators. A de-identified subject ID, COVID-19 status, age in years and sex were almost always included in the sample metadata. Where available, HLA class I and class II types were obtained from metadata supplied by the sample provider rather than from assay-based typing. Beyond this particular receptor, the publication reports: How much clinical and demographic metadata was included differed by source and by participant, and the metadata was provided uncurated.

The CDR1 and CDR2 encoded by the germline V gene are KGHSH and LQKENI. V is cut back by 3 bases and J by 2 bases, with 6 bases in the junction unmatched. The CDR3 holds 15 amino acids from the cysteine to the phenylalanine. The DNA shown is the 45-base CDR3, in frame from base 1. TCRbeta CDR3 regions were amplified from genomic DNA using the immunoSEQ Assay, a bias-controlled multiplex PCR. In the original analysis: The number of nucleated cells in each sample was estimated by amplification of reference gene primers within the assay. Sequence reads were collapsed and filtered to measure the absolute abundance of every unique TCRbeta CDR3 rearrangement. Productive Simpson clonality was computed per sample as the square root of Simpson's diversity index over productive rearrangements. Entries here come from immuneACCESS through TCRdb and include only in-frame sequences with V and J called. Some clones fail to appear in such tables; in the studies checked, an unresolved V gene covers under half of the shortfall, and the cause of the remainder is unknown. V, J and clone size reflect that table, while D and trimming were determined from the DNA. Across this sample there are about 380,000 clones, with 70% to 90% seen only once. The top ten clones comprise roughly 1.2% of the sample.

About this clone itself: Its antigen is unknown. No base quality values were provided; no much bigger clone lies one nucleotide off.

Whole blood was collected in K2EDTA tubes by collaborating institutions according to the institutions' own protocols. For TCRbeta analysis, collaborator samples were shipped as frozen whole blood, as isolated PBMCs, or as DNA extracted from either sample type. The sequence derives from a middle-aged man with acute or convalescent COVID-19. The specimen was peripheral blood. The chain was built from TRBV18 and TRBJ1-1, and 7 bases in between align with TRBD1. The base sequence is TGTGCCAGCTCACCCCGACAGGGACGAAACACTGAAGCTTTCTTT. Its coded protein is CASSPRQGRNTEAFF.